This TCR beta chain was sequenced during a study of type 1 regulatory T cells. Study-wide context: T-allo10 is a Tr1-enriched, alloantigen-specific CD4 T cell product made in vitro.

Trimming shortened V by 1 base and J by 0 bases, and 10 bases separated the two germline ends. There are 16 residues in the CDR3. Per germline, CDR1 SGDLS and CDR2 YYNGEE. TCRdb independently ran MiXCR on the reads; one entry per CDR3 protein. Seen here are about 62,000 distinct CDR3 sequences, approximately 60% observed once, and the top ten hold approximately 1.8%. Study-wide points: Type 1 regulatory T cells had a more restricted TCR repertoire than non-type 1 regulatory T cells.

As to this clonotype: The target antigen is unknown.

Specimen: cultured non-Tr1 T cells, either the whole culture or a sorted T cell fraction (not recorded which). This clonotype was sampled from a human donor in good health. The genes are TRBV9 and TRBJ2-2; D gene ambiguous. DNA of the CDR3: TGTGCCAGCAGCGTACTCGACTCGTCGAACACCGGGGAGCTGTTTTTT. Protein: CASSVLDSSNTGELFF.